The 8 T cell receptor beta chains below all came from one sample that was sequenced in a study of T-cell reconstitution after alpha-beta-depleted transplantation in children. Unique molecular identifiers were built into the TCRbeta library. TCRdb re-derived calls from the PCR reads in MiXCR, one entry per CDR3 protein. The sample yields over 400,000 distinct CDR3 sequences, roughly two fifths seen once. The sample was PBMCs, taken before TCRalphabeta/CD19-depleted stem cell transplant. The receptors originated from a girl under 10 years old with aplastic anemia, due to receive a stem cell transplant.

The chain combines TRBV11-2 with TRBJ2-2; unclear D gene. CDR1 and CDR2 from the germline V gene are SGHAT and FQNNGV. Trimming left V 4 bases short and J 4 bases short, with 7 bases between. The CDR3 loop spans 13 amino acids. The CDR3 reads CASSSRLTGELFF. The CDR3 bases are TGTGCCAGCAGCTCAAGACTCACCGGGGAGCTGTTTTTT.

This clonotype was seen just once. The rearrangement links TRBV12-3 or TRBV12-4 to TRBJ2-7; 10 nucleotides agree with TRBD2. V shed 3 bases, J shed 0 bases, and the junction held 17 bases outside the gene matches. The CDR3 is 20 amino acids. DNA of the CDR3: TGTGCCAGCAGTTTCAGGGGATTAATGTGGCTAGCGGGGGTCTCCTACGAGCAGTACTTC. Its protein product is CASSFRGLMWLAGVSYEQYF.

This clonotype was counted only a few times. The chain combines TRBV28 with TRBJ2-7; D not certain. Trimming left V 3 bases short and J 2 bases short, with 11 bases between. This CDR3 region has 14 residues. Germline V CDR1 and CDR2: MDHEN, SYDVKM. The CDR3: CASSFLRRTYEQYF. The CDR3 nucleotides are TGTGCCAGCAGTTTTCTTCGCAGAACCTACGAGCAGTACTTC.

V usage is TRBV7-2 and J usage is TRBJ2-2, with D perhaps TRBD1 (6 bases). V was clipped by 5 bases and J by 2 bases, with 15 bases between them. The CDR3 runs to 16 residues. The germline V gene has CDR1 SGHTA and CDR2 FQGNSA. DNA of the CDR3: TGTGCCAGCAGCACGCACGGACAGTTAAACACCGGGGAGCTGTTTTTT. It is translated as CASSTHGQLNTGELFF.

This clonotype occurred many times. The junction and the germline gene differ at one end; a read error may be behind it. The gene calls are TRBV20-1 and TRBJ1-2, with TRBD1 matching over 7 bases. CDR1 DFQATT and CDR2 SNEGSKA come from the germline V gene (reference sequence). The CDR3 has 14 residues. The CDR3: CSVRLTGDQNGYTF. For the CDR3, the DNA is TGCAGTGTTAGACTTACAGGGGATCAGAATGGCTACACCTTC.

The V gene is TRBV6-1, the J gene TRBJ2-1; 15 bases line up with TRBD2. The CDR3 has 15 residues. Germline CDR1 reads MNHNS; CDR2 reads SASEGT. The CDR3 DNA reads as TGTGCAGCCGCCGGGACTAGCGGGGGGCAAAATGAGCAGTTCTTC. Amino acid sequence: CAAAGTSGGQNEQFF.

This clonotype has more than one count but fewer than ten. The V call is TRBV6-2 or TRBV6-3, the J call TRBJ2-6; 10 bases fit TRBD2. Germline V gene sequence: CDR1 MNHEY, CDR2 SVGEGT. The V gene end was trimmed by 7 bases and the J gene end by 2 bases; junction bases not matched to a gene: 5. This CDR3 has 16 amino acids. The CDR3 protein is CASTLAGGTGANVLTF. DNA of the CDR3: TGTGCCAGCACCTTAGCGGGGGGCACTGGGGCCAACGTCCTGACTTTC.

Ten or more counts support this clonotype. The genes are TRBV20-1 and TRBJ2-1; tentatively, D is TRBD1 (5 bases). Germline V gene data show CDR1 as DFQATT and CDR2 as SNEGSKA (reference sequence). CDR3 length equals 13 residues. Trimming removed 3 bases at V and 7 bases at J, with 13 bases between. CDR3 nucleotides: TGCAGTGCTAGCGTAGGAGCAGGGAATGAGCAGTTCTTC. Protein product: CSASVGAGNEQFF.